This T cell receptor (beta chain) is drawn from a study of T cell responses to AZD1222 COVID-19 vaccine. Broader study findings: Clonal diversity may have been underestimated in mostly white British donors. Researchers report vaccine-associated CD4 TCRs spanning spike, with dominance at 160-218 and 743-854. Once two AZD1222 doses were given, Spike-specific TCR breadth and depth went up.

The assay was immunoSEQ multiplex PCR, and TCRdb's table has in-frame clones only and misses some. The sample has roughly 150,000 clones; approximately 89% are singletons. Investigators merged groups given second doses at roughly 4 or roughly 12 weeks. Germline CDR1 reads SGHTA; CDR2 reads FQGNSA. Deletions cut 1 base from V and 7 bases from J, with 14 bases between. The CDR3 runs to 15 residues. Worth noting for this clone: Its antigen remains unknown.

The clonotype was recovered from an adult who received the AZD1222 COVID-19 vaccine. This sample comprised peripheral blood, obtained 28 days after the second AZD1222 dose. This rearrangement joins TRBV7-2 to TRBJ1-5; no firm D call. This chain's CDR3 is CASSLGHSKGQPQHF. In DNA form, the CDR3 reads TGTGCCAGCAGCTTAGGACACTCCAAGGGACAGCCCCAGCATTTT.